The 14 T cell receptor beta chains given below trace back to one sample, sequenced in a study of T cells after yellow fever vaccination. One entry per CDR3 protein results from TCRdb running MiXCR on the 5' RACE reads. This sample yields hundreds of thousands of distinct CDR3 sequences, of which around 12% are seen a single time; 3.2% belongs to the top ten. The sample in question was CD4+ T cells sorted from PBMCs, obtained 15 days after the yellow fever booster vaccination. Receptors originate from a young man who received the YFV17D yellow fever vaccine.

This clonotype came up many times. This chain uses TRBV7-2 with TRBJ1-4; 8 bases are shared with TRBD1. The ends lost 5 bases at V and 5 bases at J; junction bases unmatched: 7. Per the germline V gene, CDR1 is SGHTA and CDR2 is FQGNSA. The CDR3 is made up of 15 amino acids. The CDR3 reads CASSQRTGRNEKLFF. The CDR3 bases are TGTGCCAGCAGCCAGAGGACAGGGAGGAATGAAAAACTGTTTTTT.

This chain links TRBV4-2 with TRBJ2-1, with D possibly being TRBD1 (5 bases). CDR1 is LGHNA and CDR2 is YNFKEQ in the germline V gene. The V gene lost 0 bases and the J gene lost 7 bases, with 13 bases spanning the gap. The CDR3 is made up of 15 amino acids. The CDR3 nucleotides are TGTGCCAGCAGCCAAGAGGTATGGGGCGAAAATGAGCAGTTCTTC. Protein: CASSQEVWGENEQFF.

This CDR3 reads CASSLVPGATDTQYF. Written as DNA, the CDR3 is TGTGCCAGCAGCTTAGTTCCGGGGGCAACAGATACGCAGTATTTT. V usage is TRBV7-9 and J usage is TRBJ2-3; tentatively, D is TRBD1 or TRBD2 (6 bases each). This CDR3 has 15 amino acids. Trimming shortened V by 1 base and J by 3 bases, and 11 bases separated the two germline ends. Germline V gene data show CDR1 as SEHNR and CDR2 as FQNEAQ (reference sequence).

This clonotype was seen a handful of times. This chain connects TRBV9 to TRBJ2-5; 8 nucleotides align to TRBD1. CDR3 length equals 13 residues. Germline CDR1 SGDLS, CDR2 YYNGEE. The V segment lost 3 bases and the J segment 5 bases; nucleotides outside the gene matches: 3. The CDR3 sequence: CASSARQGETQYF. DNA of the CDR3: TGTGCCAGCAGCGCTCGACAGGGGGAGACCCAGTACTTC.

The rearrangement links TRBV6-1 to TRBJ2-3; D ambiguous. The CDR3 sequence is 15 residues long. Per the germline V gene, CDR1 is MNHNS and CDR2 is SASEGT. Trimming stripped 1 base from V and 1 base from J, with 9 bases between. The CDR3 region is CASSEDQIGTDTQYF. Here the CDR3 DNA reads TGTGCCAGCAGTGAAGACCAAATAGGCACAGATACGCAGTATTTT.

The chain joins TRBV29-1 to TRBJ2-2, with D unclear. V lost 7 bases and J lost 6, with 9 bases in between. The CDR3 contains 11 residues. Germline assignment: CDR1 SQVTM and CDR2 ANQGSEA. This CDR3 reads CSGRSAGELFF. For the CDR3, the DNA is TGCAGCGGCCGGAGCGCCGGGGAGCTGTTTTTT.

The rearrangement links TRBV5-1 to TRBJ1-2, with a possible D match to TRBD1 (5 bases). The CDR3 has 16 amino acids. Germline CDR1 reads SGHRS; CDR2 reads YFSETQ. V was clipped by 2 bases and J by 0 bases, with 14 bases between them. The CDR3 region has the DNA TGCGCCAGCAGCTTCTCGCCGGACACGGCTAACTATGGCTACACCTTC. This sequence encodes CASSFSPDTANYGYTF.

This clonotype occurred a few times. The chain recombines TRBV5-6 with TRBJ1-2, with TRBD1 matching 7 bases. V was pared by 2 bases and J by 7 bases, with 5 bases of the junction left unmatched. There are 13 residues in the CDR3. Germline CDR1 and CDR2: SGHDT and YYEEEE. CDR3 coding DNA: TGTGCCAGCAGCTTCAAGGGGGCGCTTGGCTACACCTTC. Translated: CASSFKGALGYTF.

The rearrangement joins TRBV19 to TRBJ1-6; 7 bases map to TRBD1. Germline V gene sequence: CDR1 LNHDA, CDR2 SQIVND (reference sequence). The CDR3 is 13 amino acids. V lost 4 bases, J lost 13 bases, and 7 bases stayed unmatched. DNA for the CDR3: TGTGCCAGTAGTAACCAGGGGGGGGACCCCCTCCACTTT. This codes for CASSNQGGDPLHF.

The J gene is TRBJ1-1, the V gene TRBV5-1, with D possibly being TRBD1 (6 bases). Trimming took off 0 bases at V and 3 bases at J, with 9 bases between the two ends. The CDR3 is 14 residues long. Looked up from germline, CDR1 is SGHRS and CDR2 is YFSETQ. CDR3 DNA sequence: TGCGCCAGCAGCTTGGAGGGGGTCGACACTGAAGCTTTCTTT. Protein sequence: CASSLEGVDTEAFF.

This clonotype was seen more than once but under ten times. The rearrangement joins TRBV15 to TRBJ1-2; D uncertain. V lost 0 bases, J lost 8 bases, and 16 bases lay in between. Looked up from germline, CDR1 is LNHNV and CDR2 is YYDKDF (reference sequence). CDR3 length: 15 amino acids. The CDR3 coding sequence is TGTGCCACCAGCAGAGATATTAGGAGGGAGGACGGCTACACCTTC. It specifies CATSRDIRREDGYTF.

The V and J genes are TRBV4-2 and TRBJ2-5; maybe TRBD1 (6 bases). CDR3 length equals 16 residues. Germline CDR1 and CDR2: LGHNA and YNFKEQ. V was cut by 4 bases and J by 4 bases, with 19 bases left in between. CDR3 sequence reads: CASSPSGQGWVETQYF. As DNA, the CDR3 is TGTGCCAGCAGCCCCTCCGGGCAGGGGTGGGTAGAGACCCAGTACTTC.

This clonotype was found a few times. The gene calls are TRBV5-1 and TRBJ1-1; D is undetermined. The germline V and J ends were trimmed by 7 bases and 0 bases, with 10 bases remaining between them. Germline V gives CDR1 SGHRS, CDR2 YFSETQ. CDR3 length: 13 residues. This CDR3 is CASHDRMNTEAFF. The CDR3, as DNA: TGCGCCAGCCATGATAGAATGAACACTGAAGCTTTCTTT.

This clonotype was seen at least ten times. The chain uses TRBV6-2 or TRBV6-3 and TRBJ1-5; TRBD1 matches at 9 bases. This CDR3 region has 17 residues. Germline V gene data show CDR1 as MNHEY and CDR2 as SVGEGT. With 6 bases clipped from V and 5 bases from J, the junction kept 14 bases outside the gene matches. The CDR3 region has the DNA TGTGCCAGCAGCCTTCATCCGGGACAGGGAGTGGATCAGCCCCAGCATTTT. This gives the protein CASSLHPGQGVDQPQHF.